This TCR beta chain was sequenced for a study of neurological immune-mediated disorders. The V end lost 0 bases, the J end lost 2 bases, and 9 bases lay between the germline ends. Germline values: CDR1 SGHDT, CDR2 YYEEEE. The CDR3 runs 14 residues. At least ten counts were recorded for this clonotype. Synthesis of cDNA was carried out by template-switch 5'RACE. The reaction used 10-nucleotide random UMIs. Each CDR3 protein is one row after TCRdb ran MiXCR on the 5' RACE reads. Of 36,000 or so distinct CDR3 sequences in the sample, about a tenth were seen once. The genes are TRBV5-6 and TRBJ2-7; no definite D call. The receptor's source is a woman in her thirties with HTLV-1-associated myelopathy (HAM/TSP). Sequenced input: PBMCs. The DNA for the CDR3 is TGTGCCAGCAGCTTGGTCCTGCTACCCTACGAGCAGTACTTC. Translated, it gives CASSLVLLPYEQYF.